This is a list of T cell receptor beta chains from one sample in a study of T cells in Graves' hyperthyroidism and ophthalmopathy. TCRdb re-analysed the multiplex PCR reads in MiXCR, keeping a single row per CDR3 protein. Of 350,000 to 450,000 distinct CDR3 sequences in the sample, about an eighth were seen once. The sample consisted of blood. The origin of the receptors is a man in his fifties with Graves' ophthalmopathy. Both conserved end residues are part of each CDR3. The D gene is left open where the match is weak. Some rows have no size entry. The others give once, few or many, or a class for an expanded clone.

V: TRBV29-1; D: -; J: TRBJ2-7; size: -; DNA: TGCAGCGTTGAACGCTCCCCGGGAAGGGTACAGTACGAGCAGTACTTC; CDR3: CSVERSPGRVQYEQYF
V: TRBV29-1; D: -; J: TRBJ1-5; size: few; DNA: TGCAGCGTTGGTCCCGGGATGAATCAGCCCCAGCATTTT; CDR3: CSVGPGMNQPQHF
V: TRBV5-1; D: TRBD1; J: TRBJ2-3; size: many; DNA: TGCGCCAACTCAGACAGGGGCACAGATACGCAGTATTTT; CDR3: CANSDRGTDTQYF
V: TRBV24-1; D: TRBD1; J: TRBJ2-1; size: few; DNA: TGTGCCACCAGTGATCGTCGGGGGACAGGGTTATACAATGAGCAGTTCTTC; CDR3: CATSDRRGTGLYNEQFF
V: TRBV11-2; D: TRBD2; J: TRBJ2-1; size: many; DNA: TGTGCCAGCAGCCGGACTAGCGGGAGGGCCGATGAGCAGTTCTTC; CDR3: CASSRTSGRADEQFF
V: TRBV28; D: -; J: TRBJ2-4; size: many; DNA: TGTGCCAGCGGTTCTAGCTTCTTGCTAGCCAAAAACATTCAGTACTTC; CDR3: CASGSSFLLAKNIQYF
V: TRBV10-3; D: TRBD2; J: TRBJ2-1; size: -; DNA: TGTGCCGCAGCCCGGACTAGCGGGAGTGGTGAGCAGTTCTTC; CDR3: CAAARTSGSGEQFF
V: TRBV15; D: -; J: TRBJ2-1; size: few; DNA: TGTGCCAGTAACGGAGGGTACAATGAGCAGTTCTTC; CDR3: CASNGGYNEQFF
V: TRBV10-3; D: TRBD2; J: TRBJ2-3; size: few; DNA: TGTGCCGTCGACCGGGCGGGAGGAGGGGAAGATACGCAGTATTTT; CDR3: CAVDRAGGGEDTQYF
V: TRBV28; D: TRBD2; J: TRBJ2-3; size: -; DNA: TGTGCCAGCAGTTTATTGCTAGCGGGAGTTGACGGCACAGATACGCAGTATTTT; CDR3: CASSLLLAGVDGTDTQYF
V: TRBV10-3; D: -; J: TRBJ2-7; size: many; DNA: TGTGCCATCAGTGGGTCGTCGTCAGATAGTGGGGAAGAGCAGTACTTC; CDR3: CAISGSSSDSGEEQYF
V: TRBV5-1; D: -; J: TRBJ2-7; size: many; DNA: TGCGCCAGCAGCCTAGCCAGGACCGGGGTGAGACTACGGGGGCTAGACGAGCAGTACTTC; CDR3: CASSLARTGVRLRGLDEQYF
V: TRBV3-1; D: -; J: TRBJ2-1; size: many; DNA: TGTGCCAGCAGCCTGTCAGGGTACAATGAGCAGTTCTTC; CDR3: CASSLSGYNEQFF
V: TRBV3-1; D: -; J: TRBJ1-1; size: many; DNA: TGTGCCAGCAGCCAGTGGAACACTGAAGCTTTCTTT; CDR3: CASSQWNTEAFF
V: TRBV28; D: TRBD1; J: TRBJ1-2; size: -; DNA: TGTGCCAGCAGTTTCAACAGGGGGGGGGGCTACACCTTC; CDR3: CASSFNRGGGYTF
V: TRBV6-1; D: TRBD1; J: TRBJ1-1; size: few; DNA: TGTGCCAGCAGTTTTTTCCCGACAGGGCTGAACACTGAAGCTTTCTTT; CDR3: CASSFFPTGLNTEAFF
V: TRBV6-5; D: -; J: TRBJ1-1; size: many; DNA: TGTGCCAGCAGTTACTCAATAGATGGGACCGAAGCTTTCTTT; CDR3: CASSYSIDGTEAFF
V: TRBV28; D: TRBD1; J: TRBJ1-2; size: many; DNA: TGTGCCAGCAGTGCCGGGACAGCGACGAAAATCTATGGCTACACCTTC; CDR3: CASSAGTATKIYGYTF